These 7 T cell receptor beta chains came from one sample sequenced in a study of regulatory dendritic cells for organ transplantation. Using immunoSEQ multiplex PCR, the repertoire was profiled, and TCRdb retains in-frame clones only, with some absent. The repertoire holds roughly 30,000 clones, with approximately 81% as singletons. The sample was naive CD8+ T cells from blood. Subset given: CD45RA+ naive T cells. The receptors here all came from a human donor in good health.

The chain combines TRBV7-9 with TRBJ2-7; 8 nucleotides line up with TRBD1. Germline V gene lookup returns CDR1 SEHNR and CDR2 FQNEAQ (reference sequence). Trimming took 5 bases from V and 0 from J; bases not matched to a gene: 3. The CDR3 is 14 amino acids. The CDR3 loop is CASSRDRSSYEQYF. The CDR3 coding sequence is TGTGCCAGCAGCCGGGACAGGAGCTCCTACGAGCAGTACTTC.

The chain has TRBV7-9 and TRBJ1-1, with a weak D call TRBD1 (6 bases). The CDR3 is 13 residues long. V lost 6 bases and J lost 1, with 9 bases in between. Germline CDR1 and CDR2: SEHNR and FQNEAQ (reference sequence). The CDR3: CASSPQGNTEAFF. The CDR3 bases are TGTGCCAGCAGTCCACAGGGGAACACTGAAGCTTTCTTT.

The rearrangement links TRBV7-8 to TRBJ2-1; 7 bases map to TRBD2. The CDR3 runs to 15 residues. Looked up from germline, CDR1 is SGHVS and CDR2 is FQNEAQ. The V and J ends lost 6 bases and 4 bases, in that order; junction bases with no gene match: 9. CDR3 residues: CASSQTGTTYNEQFF. Written as DNA, the CDR3 is TGTGCCAGCAGTCAAACCGGGACTACTTACAATGAGCAGTTCTTC. The full variable domain, completed using reference TRBV7-8 and TRBJ2-1, is GAGVSQSPRYKVAKRGQDVALRCDPISGHVSLFWYQQALGQGPEFLTYFQNEAQLDKSGLPSDRFFAERPEGSVSTLKIQRTQQEDSAVYLCASSQTGTTYNEQFFGPGTRLTVL.

This clone was seen a few times. V and J are TRBV7-9 and TRBJ1-1; no clear D. V dropped 1 base and J dropped 5 bases, with 11 bases sitting between them. The germline gives CDR1 SEHNR, CDR2 FQNEAQ (reference sequence). The CDR3 has 14 residues. CDR3 DNA: TGTGCCAGCAGCTTAGGGGAGGGCGGAACTGAAGCTTTCTTT. It codes for CASSLGEGGTEAFF. Full variable domain (outside the CDR3, taken from reference TRBV7-9 and TRBJ1-1): DTGVSQNPRHKITKRGQNVTFRCDPISEHNRLYWYRQTLGQGPEFLTYFQNEAQLEKSRLLSDRFSAERPKGSFSTLEIQRTEQGDSAMYLCASSLGEGGTEAFFGQGTRLTVV.

The chain employs TRBV5-6 and TRBJ1-1, with TRBD1 identical over 10 bases. The junction had 4 bases not matched to a gene; V was cut back by 4 bases and J by 4 bases. The CDR3 sequence is 14 residues long. CDR1 and CDR2 from the germline V gene are SGHDT and YYEEEE. The CDR3, as DNA: TGTGCCAGCAGCCCGGGACAGGGGAGCACTGAAGCTTTCTTT. Translated: CASSPGQGSTEAFF.

The V gene is TRBV29-1, the J gene TRBJ2-7; D is possibly TRBD1 (5 bases). Trimming removed 8 bases at V and 3 bases at J, with 11 bases between. Germline CDR1 reads SQVTM; CDR2 reads ANQGSEA. CDR3 length equals 11 residues. The DNA of the CDR3 is TGCAGCTATGAGGACAACTACGAGCAGTACTTC. Translated, it gives CSYEDNYEQYF.

The chain couples TRBV19 to TRBJ2-7, with TRBD1 as a possible D gene (5 bases). The germline V gene encodes CDR1 LNHDA and CDR2 SQIVND (reference sequence). There are 15 residues in the CDR3. Trimming left V 5 bases short and J 2 bases short, with 16 bases between. The CDR3 is CASSPGIQVTYEQYF. In nucleotides, the CDR3 is TGTGCCAGTAGTCCAGGGATTCAAGTCACCTACGAGCAGTACTTC.